This T cell receptor beta chain was sequenced during a study of post-analysis software for immune sequencing data. Overall study results and limits: Patients used several TRBV segments, including TRBV5-6, TRBV5-1 and TRBV20-1, more often than controls. Same-batch preparations were strongly co-clustered by F measure.

TCR beta cDNA libraries included unique molecular identifiers. MiXCR was run by TCRdb on the PCR reads, yielding one entry per CDR3 protein. The sample holds about 540,000 distinct CDR3 sequences, 30% to 40% seen once. This CDR3 is 11 amino acids long. The germline V gene has CDR1 MNHEY and CDR2 SVGAGI. Of note for this clonotype: Antigen unknown. The junction and the germline gene differ at one end; a read error may be behind it.

The gene calls are TRBV6-5 and TRBJ1-1; no definite D call. The sequence came from a girl younger than 18 with multiple sclerosis. Material for sequencing was blood. In DNA, the CDR3 is TGTGCCAGCAAGAAGAACACTGACGCTTTCTTT. Its protein product is CASKKNTDAFF.